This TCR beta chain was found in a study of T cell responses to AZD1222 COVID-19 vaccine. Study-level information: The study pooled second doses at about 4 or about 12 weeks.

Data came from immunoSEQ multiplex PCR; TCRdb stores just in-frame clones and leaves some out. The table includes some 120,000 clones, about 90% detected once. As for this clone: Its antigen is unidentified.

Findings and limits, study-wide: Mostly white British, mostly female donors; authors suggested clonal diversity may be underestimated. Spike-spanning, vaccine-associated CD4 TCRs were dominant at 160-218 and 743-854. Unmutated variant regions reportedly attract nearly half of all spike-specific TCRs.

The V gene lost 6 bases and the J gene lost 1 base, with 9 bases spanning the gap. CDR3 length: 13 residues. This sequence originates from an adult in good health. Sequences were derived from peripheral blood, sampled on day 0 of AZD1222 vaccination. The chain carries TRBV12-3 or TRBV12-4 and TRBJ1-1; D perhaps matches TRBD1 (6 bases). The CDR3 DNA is TGTGCCAGCAGACAGGACAGGAACACTGAAGCTTTCTTT. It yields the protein CASRQDRNTEAFF.